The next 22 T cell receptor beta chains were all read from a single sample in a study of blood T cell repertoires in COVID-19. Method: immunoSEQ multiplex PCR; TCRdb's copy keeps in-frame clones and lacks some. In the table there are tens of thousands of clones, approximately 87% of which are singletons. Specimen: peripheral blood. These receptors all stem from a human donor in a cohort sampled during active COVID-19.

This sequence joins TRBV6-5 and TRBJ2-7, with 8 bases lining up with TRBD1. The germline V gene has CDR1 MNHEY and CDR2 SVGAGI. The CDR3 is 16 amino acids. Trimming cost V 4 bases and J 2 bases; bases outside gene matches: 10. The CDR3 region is CASSSKVRGRPYEQYF. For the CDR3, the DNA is TGTGCCAGCAGTTCTAAGGTCAGGGGGCGTCCCTACGAGCAGTACTTC.

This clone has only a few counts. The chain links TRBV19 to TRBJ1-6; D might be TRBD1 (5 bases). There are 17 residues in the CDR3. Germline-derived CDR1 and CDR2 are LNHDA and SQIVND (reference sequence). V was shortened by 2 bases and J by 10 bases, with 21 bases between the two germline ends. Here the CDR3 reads CASSISPTAGSYSPLHF. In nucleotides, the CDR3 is TGTGCCAGTAGTATAAGCCCGACGGCAGGGTCTTACTCACCCCTCCACTTT.

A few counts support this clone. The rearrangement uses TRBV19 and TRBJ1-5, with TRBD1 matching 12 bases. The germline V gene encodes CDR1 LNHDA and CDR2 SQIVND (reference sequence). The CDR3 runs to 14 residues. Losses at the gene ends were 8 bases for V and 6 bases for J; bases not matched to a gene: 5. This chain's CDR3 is CASAGTGGTQPQHF. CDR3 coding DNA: TGTGCCAGTGCCGGGACAGGGGGCACTCAGCCCCAGCATTTT.

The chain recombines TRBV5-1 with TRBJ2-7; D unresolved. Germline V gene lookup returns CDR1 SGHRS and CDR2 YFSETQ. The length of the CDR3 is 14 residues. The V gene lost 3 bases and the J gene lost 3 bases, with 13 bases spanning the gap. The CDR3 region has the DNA TGCGCCAGCAGCTCCGAGCCTCCCCTCTACGAGCAGTACTTC. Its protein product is CASSSEPPLYEQYF.

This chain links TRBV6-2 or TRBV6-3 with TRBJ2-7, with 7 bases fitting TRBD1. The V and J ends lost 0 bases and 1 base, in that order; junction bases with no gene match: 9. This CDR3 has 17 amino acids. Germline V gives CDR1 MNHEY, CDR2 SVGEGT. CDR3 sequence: CASSYSAGWDSSYEQYF. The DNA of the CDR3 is TGTGCCAGCAGTTACTCGGCTGGATGGGACAGTTCCTACGAGCAGTACTTC.

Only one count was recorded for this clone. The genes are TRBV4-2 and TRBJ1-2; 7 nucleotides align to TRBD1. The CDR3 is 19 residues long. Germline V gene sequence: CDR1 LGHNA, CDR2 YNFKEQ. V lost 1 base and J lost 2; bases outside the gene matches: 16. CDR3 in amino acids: CASSQAQSTGFLTNYGYTF. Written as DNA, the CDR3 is TGTGCCAGCAGCCAAGCACAGTCGACAGGGTTCCTTACAAACTATGGCTACACCTTC.

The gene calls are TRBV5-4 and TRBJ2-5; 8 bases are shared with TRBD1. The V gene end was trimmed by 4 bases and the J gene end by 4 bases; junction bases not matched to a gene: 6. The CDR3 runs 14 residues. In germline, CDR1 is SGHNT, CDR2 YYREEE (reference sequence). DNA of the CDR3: TGTGCCAGCAGCGAATGGACAGGGAGAGAGACCCAGTACTTC. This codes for CASSEWTGRETQYF. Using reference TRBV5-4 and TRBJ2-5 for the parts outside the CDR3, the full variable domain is ETGVTQSPTHLIKTRGQQVTLRCSSQSGHNTVSWYQQALGQGPQFIFQYYREEENGRGNFPPRFSGLQFPNYSSELNVNALELDDSALYLCASSEWTGRETQYFGPGTRLLVL.

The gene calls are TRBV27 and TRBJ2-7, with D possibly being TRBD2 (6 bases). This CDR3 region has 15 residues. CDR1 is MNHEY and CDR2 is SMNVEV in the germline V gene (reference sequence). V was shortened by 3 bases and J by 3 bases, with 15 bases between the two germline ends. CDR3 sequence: CASSFWSGVGYEQYF. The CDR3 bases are TGTGCCAGCAGTTTTTGGTCGGGAGTAGGCTACGAGCAGTACTTC.

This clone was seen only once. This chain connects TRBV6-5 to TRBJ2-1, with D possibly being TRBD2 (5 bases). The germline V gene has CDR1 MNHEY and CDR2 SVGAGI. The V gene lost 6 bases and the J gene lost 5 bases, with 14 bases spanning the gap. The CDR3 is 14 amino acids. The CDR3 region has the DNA TGTGCCAGCAGGTGGAGGAGTTCACACAATGAGCAGTTCTTC. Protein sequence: CASRWRSSHNEQFF.

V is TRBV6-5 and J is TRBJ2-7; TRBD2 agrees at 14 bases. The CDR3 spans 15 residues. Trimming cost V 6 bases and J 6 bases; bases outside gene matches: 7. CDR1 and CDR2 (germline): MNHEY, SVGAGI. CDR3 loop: CASRGLAGVIGEQYF. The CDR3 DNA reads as TGTGCCAGCAGGGGACTAGCGGGGGTAATAGGCGAGCAGTACTTC.

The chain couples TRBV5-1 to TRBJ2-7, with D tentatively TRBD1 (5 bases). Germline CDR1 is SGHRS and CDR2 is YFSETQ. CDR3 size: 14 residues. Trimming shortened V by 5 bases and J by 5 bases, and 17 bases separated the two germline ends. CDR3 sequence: CASSRAGLMDEQYF. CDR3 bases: TGCGCCAGCAGTAGGGCAGGGCTTATGGACGAGCAGTACTTC.

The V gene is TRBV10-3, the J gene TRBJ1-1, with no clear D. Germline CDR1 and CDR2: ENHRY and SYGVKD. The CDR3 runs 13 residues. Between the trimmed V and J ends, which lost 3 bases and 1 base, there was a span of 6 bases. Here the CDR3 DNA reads TGTGCCATCAGTGATTCATCGAACACTGAAGCTTTCTTT. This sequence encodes CAISDSSNTEAFF.

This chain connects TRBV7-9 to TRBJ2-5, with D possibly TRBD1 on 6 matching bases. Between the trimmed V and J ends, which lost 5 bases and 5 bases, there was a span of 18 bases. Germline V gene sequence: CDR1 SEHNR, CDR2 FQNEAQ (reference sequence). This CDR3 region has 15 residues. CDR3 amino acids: CASSLLSGVQETQYF. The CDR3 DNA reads TGTGCCAGCAGCCTCCTCTCAGGGGTGCAGGAGACCCAGTACTTC.

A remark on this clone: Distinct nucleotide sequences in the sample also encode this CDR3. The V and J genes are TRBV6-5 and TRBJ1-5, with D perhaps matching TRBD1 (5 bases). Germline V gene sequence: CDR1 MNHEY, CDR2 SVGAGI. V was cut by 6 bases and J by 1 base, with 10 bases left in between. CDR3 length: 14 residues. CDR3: CASRTGGSNQPQHF. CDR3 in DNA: TGTGCCAGCAGAACGGGGGGGAGCAATCAGCCCCAGCATTTT.

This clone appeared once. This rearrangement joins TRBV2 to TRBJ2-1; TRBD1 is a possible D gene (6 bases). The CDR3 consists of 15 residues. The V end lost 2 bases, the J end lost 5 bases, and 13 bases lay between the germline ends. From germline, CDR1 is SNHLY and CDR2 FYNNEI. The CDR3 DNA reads TGTGCCAGCAGTGAATGGGGGACATTGAACAATGAGCAGTTCTTC. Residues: CASSEWGTLNNEQFF.

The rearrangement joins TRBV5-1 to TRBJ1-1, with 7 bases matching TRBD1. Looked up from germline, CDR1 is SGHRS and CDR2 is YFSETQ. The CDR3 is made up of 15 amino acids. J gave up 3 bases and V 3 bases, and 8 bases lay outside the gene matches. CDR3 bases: TGCGCCAGCAGCTCCCCGGGGCAGGGGGACACTGAAGCTTTCTTT. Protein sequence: CASSSPGQGDTEAFF.

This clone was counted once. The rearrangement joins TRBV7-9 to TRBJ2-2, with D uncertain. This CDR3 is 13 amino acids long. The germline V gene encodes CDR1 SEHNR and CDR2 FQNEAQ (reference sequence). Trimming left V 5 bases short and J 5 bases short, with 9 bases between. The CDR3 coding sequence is TGTGCCAGCAGCCCCGACAAGACCGGGGAGCTGTTTTTT. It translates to CASSPDKTGELFF.

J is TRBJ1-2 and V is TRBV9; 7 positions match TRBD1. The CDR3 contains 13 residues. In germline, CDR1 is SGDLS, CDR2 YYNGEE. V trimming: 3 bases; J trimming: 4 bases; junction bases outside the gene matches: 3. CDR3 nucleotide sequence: TGTGCCAGCAGCGACAGGGGTGGCTATGGCTACACCTTC. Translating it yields CASSDRGGYGYTF.

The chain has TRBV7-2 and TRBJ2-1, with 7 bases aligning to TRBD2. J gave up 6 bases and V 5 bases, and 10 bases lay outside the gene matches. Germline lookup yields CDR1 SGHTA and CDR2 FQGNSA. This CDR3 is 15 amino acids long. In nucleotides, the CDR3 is TGTGCCAGCAGCCTCTCTCCGGGACTAAGCAATGAGCAGTTCTTC. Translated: CASSLSPGLSNEQFF.

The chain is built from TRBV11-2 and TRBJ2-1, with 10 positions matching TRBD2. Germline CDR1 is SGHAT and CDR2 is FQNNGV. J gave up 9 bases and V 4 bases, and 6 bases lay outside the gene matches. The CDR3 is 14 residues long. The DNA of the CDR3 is TGTGCCAGCAGCTCGACCCTAGCGGGAGCTGAGCAGTTCTTC. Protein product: CASSSTLAGAEQFF.

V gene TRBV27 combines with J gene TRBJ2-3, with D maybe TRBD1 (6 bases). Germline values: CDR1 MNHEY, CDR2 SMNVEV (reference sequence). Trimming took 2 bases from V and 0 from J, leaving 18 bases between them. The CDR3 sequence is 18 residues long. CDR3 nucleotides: TGTGCCAGCAGTTTAAGCACCCACAGGGCGAGGAGCACAGATACGCAGTATTTT. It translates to CASSLSTHRARSTDTQYF.

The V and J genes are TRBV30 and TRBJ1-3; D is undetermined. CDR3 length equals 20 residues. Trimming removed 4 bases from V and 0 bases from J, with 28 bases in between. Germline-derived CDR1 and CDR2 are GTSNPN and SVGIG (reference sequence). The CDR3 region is CAWMSSYFHQDRLSGNTIYF. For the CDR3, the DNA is TGTGCCTGGATGTCATCCTATTTTCACCAGGATCGTCTCTCTGGAAACACCATATATTTT.